This T cell receptor beta chain was documented in a study of shared clonotypes between healthy human individuals. General study results and limits: Memory subsets generally showed smaller estimated richness than naive subsets did.

The CDR3 is 15 residues long. V shed 4 bases and J 5 bases; nucleotides not matched to a gene: 5. Germline loops: CDR1 MNHNS, CDR2 SASEGT. Of note for this clone: The antigen is not known.

Sequenced by immunoSEQ multiplex PCR; TCRdb stores in-frame clones only, minus some. The sample contains over a million clones, approximately 80% of which appear only once. The chain has TRBV6-1 and TRBJ1-4, with 9 bases that match TRBD1. Sequencing used memory CD4+ T cells from PBMCs. The subset here: CD45RA-negative fraction. This clonotype was sampled from a man in his late teens or twenties in good health. Some clones in this sample may be carry-over from other donors' samples. The chain's CDR3 is CASSGMTGGNEKLFF. For the CDR3, the DNA is TGTGCCAGCAGTGGAATGACAGGGGGAAATGAAAAACTGTTTTTT.